This T cell receptor beta chain appears in the sequencing data of a study of patients and donors after allogeneic stem cell transplantation. Via MiXCR, TCRdb re-called the RT-PCR reads, giving one row per CDR3 protein. The sample shows 50,000 to 60,000 distinct CDR3 sequences, roughly 14% of them seen only once. This CDR3 spans 14 amino acids. The V end was cut by 3 bases, the J end by 4 bases, with 13 bases between. The chain is built from TRBV12-3 or TRBV12-4 and TRBJ2-7, with a possible D match to TRBD2 (5 bases). This sequence originates from a human donor who was either an allogeneic HSCT recipient or a stem cell or donor lymphocyte infusion donor (not recorded which). It is not recorded whose cells these are; they may come from a transplant donor. The sample consisted of blood, either unsorted or a sorted T cell fraction (not recorded which). CDR3 sequence (DNA): TGTGCCAGCAGTTTCGGAGCGGAGCTATACGAGCAGTACTTC. Translating gives CASSFGAELYEQYF.